This T cell receptor (beta chain) was profiled in a study of blood T cell repertoires in COVID-19. About the research overall: The origin of the acute and convalescent COVID-19 samples was the United States, Italy and Spain. T cells, B-cell-depleted T cells, or PBMCs provided the cDNA or gDNA that served as material.

The junction had 9 bases not matched to a gene; V was cut back by 0 bases and J by 6 bases. Germline CDR1 reads SGHRS; CDR2 reads YFSETQ. The length of the CDR3 is 17 residues. Per the original methods: It was from reference gene primer amplification that nucleated cell counts were estimated. The assay was immunoSEQ multiplex PCR, and TCRdb's table has in-frame clones only and misses some. The V and J calls and clone size are taken from that table; D and trimming were inferred from the DNA. The repertoire includes approximately 170,000 clones, more than 75% of them detected once, and roughly a sixth sits in the top ten.

This receptor was identified in a man in his sixties with active or convalescent COVID-19. Specimen: peripheral blood. The rearrangement uses TRBV5-1 and TRBJ1-6; 7 bases are shared with TRBD1. The CDR3 DNA follows: TGCGCCAGCAGCTTGGCCGGGACAGCACTTGGTAATTCACCCCTCCACTTT. Encoded protein: CASSLAGTALGNSPLHF.